This T cell receptor beta chain was retrieved from a study of CD4 T cells in relation to SARS-CoV-2 and coronaviruses. Study as a whole: PBMCs were cultured with antigen for roughly nine days before TCR beta sequencing.

The unexposed donors gave CD4+ T cells in 2011-2018, prior to COVID-19. Isolation of CD4+ T cells took place after nine to ten days in culture. Testing used SARS-CoV-2 S/N and four cold-coronavirus spikes on unexposed-donor CD4+ T cells, cells permitting. In its sample, this clone was seen a few times. Its antigen is as yet unknown. Profiled with immunoSEQ multiplex PCR; TCRdb holds only in-frame clones, not every one. The sample holds around 25,000 clones; roughly 74% are singletons and the top ten take 14%. Germline CDR1 SGHAT, CDR2 FQNNGV. CDR3 length equals 13 residues. The germline V and J ends were trimmed by 1 base and 6 bases, with 7 bases remaining between them.

This clonotype originated in a human donor in good health. The chain uses TRBV11-2 and TRBJ1-5; D ambiguous. What was sequenced was CD4+ T cells from PBMCs, cultured in vitro. The CDR3 nucleotides read TGTGCCAGCAGCTTAGGACGGGGTCAGCCCCAGCATTTT. Translating gives CASSLGRGQPQHF.